This is a list of T cell receptor beta chains from one sample in a study of blood T cells in healthy people across ages. MiXCR was run by TCRdb on the 5' RACE reads, yielding one entry per CDR3 protein. The sample yields about 1,600,000 distinct CDR3 sequences, roughly 40% seen once. The specimen was blood. Every receptor here comes from a woman aged 18 to 35 in good health. The CDR3 runs from the conserved cysteine through the conserved F or W. The order of the fields is J gene, CDR3 length, V gene, CDR3 protein.

J gene: TRBJ1-2; CDR3 length: 12; V gene: TRBV12-3/TRBV12-4; CDR3 protein: CTSSETGNGYTF
J gene: TRBJ2-7; CDR3 length: 14; V gene: TRBV7-8; CDR3 protein: CASSTRLAPSEQYF
J gene: TRBJ2-1; CDR3 length: 17; V gene: TRBV7-8; CDR3 protein: CASSPGVGGGIYNEQFF
J gene: TRBJ2-1; CDR3 length: 12; V gene: TRBV9; CDR3 protein: CASSANTYEQFF
J gene: TRBJ1-5; CDR3 length: 16; V gene: TRBV7-3; CDR3 protein: CASSLCGQGSNQPQHF
J gene: TRBJ2-1; CDR3 length: 15; V gene: TRBV7-7; CDR3 protein: CASSQTGGSYNEQFF
J gene: TRBJ2-3; CDR3 length: 14; V gene: TRBV20-1; CDR3 protein: CSARDPSGTDTQYF
J gene: TRBJ1-5; CDR3 length: 15; V gene: TRBV12-3/TRBV12-4; CDR3 protein: CASSGGPVSNQPQHF
J gene: TRBJ2-1; CDR3 length: 15; V gene: TRBV6-2/TRBV6-3; CDR3 protein: CASSQPSGVGNEQFF
J gene: TRBJ2-1; CDR3 length: 17; V gene: TRBV6-1; CDR3 protein: CASSRTSGTLVFDEQFF
J gene: TRBJ2-4; CDR3 length: 15; V gene: TRBV12-3/TRBV12-4; CDR3 protein: CASSRDRAAGNIQYF
J gene: TRBJ2-7; CDR3 length: 14; V gene: TRBV20-1; CDR3 protein: CSASWTSGRDEQYF
J gene: TRBJ2-3; CDR3 length: 13; V gene: TRBV30; CDR3 protein: CAWRTMSTDTQYF
J gene: TRBJ1-1; CDR3 length: 15; V gene: TRBV9; CDR3 protein: CASSVGVGAGTEAFF
J gene: TRBJ2-7; CDR3 length: 13; V gene: TRBV25-1; CDR3 protein: CASSGQLFYEQYF
J gene: TRBJ2-1; CDR3 length: 15; V gene: TRBV12-3/TRBV12-4; CDR3 protein: CASRPTSGEYNEQFF
J gene: TRBJ1-1; CDR3 length: 13; V gene: TRBV15; CDR3 protein: CATSRGEDTEAFF
J gene: TRBJ2-1; CDR3 length: 16; V gene: TRBV10-3; CDR3 protein: CAISEKASPTYNEQFF
J gene: TRBJ2-6; CDR3 length: 14; V gene: TRBV2; CDR3 protein: CASSVLAGANVLTF
J gene: TRBJ2-7; CDR3 length: 15; V gene: TRBV20-1; CDR3 protein: CSARQGGTSSYEQYF
J gene: TRBJ2-3; CDR3 length: 17; V gene: TRBV28; CDR3 protein: CASIPKGGGLSTDTQYF
J gene: TRBJ1-1; CDR3 length: 14; V gene: TRBV20-1; CDR3 protein: CSARGVGQRTEAFF
J gene: TRBJ1-4; CDR3 length: 15; V gene: TRBV27; CDR3 protein: CASSFAGRPAEKLFF
J gene: -; CDR3 length: 14; V gene: TRBV27; CDR3 protein: CASSLSAGPYEQYF
J gene: TRBJ2-1; CDR3 length: 18; V gene: TRBV7-2; CDR3 protein: CASTVSRGGLWLGNEQFF
J gene: TRBJ2-3; CDR3 length: 13; V gene: TRBV4-2; CDR3 protein: CASSQGTSEAQYF
J gene: TRBJ2-7; CDR3 length: 14; V gene: TRBV6-6; CDR3 protein: CASSYAGVSYEQYF
J gene: TRBJ2-3; CDR3 length: 16; V gene: TRBV6-2/TRBV6-3; CDR3 protein: CASRNGPAGGQDTQYF
J gene: TRBJ1-4; CDR3 length: 16; V gene: TRBV5-1; CDR3 protein: CASSGASGTTNEKLFF
J gene: TRBJ2-3; CDR3 length: 12; V gene: TRBV2; CDR3 protein: CASRGHNHTQYF
J gene: TRBJ2-3; CDR3 length: 18; V gene: TRBV7-2; CDR3 protein: CASSLSLRLAGETDTQYF
J gene: TRBJ2-5; CDR3 length: 12; V gene: TRBV20-1; CDR3 protein: CSAHARGGEQYF
J gene: TRBJ2-7; CDR3 length: 18; V gene: TRBV20-1; CDR3 protein: CSARGDRKRGGRFYEQYF
J gene: TRBJ1-1; CDR3 length: 18; V gene: TRBV29-1; CDR3 protein: CSVEDPRGGTPMNTEAFF
J gene: TRBJ1-5; CDR3 length: 14; V gene: TRBV7-2; CDR3 protein: CASSLLQGAQPQHF
J gene: TRBJ2-3; CDR3 length: 15; V gene: TRBV27; CDR3 protein: CASSLAGGPYDTQYF
J gene: TRBJ1-4; CDR3 length: 15; V gene: TRBV7-9; CDR3 protein: CASRPEPGRGEKLFF
J gene: TRBJ2-4; CDR3 length: 14; V gene: TRBV29-1; CDR3 protein: CSVEGLAGGDIQYF
J gene: TRBJ2-1; CDR3 length: 18; V gene: TRBV6-2/TRBV6-3; CDR3 protein: CASSPGQGGFSSLYEQFF
J gene: TRBJ1-2; CDR3 length: 15; V gene: TRBV4-1; CDR3 protein: CASSQETRRENGYTF
J gene: TRBJ2-7; CDR3 length: 12; V gene: TRBV29-1; CDR3 protein: CSGLGLAYEQYF
J gene: TRBJ1-1; CDR3 length: 14; V gene: TRBV5-1; CDR3 protein: CASSLLGDDTEAFF
J gene: TRBJ2-3; CDR3 length: 15; V gene: TRBV20-1; CDR3 protein: CSAPKEGLVVDTQYF
J gene: TRBJ1-2; CDR3 length: 12; V gene: TRBV20-1; CDR3 protein: CSARDGALGYTF
J gene: TRBJ2-1; CDR3 length: 16; V gene: TRBV6-6; CDR3 protein: CASSYAAGGAYNEQFF
J gene: TRBJ2-7; CDR3 length: 11; V gene: TRBV29-1; CDR3 protein: CSASEAYEQYF